This TCR beta chain came from a study of blood T cell repertoires in COVID-19 (dated by TCRdb to the early 2020s). A note on the overall study: Collaborator samples came from the United States, Italy and Spain and covered acute and convalescent phases of COVID-19. The prospective study material was composed of cDNA or gDNA derived from T cells, B-cell-depleted T cells, or PBMCs. HLA class I and class II types, where available, came from metadata supplied by the sample provider rather than from assay-based typing. The samples were drawn from the first 160 participants of the ongoing ImmuneRACE study and from under 1,500 subjects provided by 6 global collaborators. The repertoires were released in a freely available public database meant as a resource for research on the immune response to SARS-CoV-2. Nearly every sample came with metadata listing a de-identified subject ID, COVID-19 status, age in years and sex. Subjects who had been exposed to COVID-19, were actively infected with it, or had recovered from it provided the deeply sampled blood TCRbeta repertoires that made up the dataset.

The research as a whole found: Clinical and demographic metadata were provided uncurated, with the amount varying by source and participant.

Notes on this clone: What this receptor recognizes is not known. It has no much larger one-base neighbor in the sample; base qualities were not kept.

TCRbeta CDR3 regions were amplified from genomic DNA by means of the immunoSEQ Assay, a bias-controlled multiplex PCR. In the original analysis: The number of nucleated cells in each sample was estimated by amplification of reference gene primers within the assay. To quantify the absolute abundance of each unique TCRbeta CDR3 rearrangement, sequence reads were collapsed and filtered. Productive Simpson clonality was computed per sample as the square root of Simpson's diversity index over productive rearrangements. TCRdb obtained this table from immuneACCESS and retained in-frame rearrangements with V and J assigned. These tables miss some clones; where compared with another copy, unresolved V genes account for less than half of the shortfall, and the remainder is unexplained. V and J calls and clone size are copied from that table; D and trimming were computed from the DNA. The sample yields approximately 200,000 clones; about 87% were counted once. Clones ranked in the top ten supply 1.2% of the sample.

Enrolling through a virtual design, the prospective study's participants ranged in age from roughly 18 to 90 years and lived across roughly 24 United States geographic areas. In the prospective study, participants were assigned to cohorts based on the clinical history participants reported in a screening survey and a study questionnaire. Recovered participants in ImmuneRACE Cohort 3 were defined by two consecutive negative NP/OP PCR tests, clearance by a healthcare professional, or resolution of symptoms. In the prospective study, whole blood, serum and a nasopharyngeal or oropharyngeal swab were collected from each participant by mobile phlebotomists. Over a roughly 2-month period, participants in the prospective study had the option of providing additional blood draws and questionnaires. Before DNA extraction, blood samples from the prospective study were shipped at room temperature or frozen.

The specimen was PBMCs or T cells enriched from blood (not recorded which). The clonotype was recovered from a man under 40 who had recovered from COVID-19.

The CDR3 amino acid sequence is: CASSYRGAASTDTQYF. DNA sequence: TGTGCCAGCAGCTACAGGGGGGCAGCCTCCACAGATACGCAGTATTTT. This sequence uses TRBV11-2 and TRBJ2-3; 8 bases in the middle match TRBD1. Including the terminal cysteine and phenylalanine, the CDR3 comprises 16 residues. This entry keeps only the CDR3 DNA: 48 bases, framed from base 1. At the junction V is shortened by 4 bases and J by 2 bases; bases outside the gene matches: 8. In the germline V gene, CDR1 corresponds to SGHAT and CDR2 to FQNNGV.